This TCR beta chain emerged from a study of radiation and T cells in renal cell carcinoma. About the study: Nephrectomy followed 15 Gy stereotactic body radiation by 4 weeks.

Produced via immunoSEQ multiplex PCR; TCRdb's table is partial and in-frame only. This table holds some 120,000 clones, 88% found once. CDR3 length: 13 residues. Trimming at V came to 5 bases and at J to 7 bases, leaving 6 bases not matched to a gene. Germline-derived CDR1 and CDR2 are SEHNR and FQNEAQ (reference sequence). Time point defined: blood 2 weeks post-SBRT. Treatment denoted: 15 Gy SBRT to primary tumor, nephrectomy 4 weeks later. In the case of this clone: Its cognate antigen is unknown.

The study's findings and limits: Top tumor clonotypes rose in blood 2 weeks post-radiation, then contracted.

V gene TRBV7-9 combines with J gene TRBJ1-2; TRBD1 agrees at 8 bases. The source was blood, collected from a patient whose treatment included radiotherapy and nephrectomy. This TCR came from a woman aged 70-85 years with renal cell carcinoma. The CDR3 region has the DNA TGTGCCAGCAGCAGATCAGGGGGCCGTGGCTACACCTTC. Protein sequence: CASSRSGGRGYTF. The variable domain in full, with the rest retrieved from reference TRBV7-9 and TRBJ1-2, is DTGVSQNPRHKITKRGQNVTFRCDPISEHNRLYWYRQTLGQGPEFLTYFQNEAQLEKSRLLSDRFSAERPKGSFSTLEIQRTEQGDSAMYLCASSRSGGRGYTFGSGTRLTVV.